This T cell receptor (beta chain) originates from a study of cytomegalovirus exposure and HLA in healthy donors. For this clone: Its antigen is unidentified.

Overall study results and limits: Later analysis suggested most CMV-associated TCR beta chains were HLA-restricted.

This CDR3 contains 15 residues. Germline CDR1 is SNHLY and CDR2 is FYNNEI. The V gene lost 4 bases and the J gene lost 8 bases, with 18 bases spanning the gap. The PCR made use of 60 Vbeta and 13 Jbeta primers. The repertoire was sequenced with immunoSEQ multiplex PCR; TCRdb's copy has only in-frame clones and lacks some. The table includes roughly 100,000 clones, 75% detected once. The receptor was derived from a man aged 40-55 years in good health and CMV-seronegative. V gene TRBV2 combines with J gene TRBJ1-5, with a tentative D call TRBD1 (5 bases). The sequenced sample was PBMCs. CDR3 sequence (DNA): TGTGCCAGCAGTGCAGATGGGGGGACGTGGGAGCCCCAGCATTTT. This sequence encodes CASSADGGTWEPQHF.